The 23 T cell receptor beta chains below were found in one sample sequenced in a study of blood T cells in healthy people across ages (dated by TCRdb to about 2015). The method behind the library was 5' RACE. Sequencer: Illumina HiSeq 2500. A second about 7 to 12 cycle PCR used a sample-barcoded 5' primer and a J-beta primer mix. TCRdb trimmed public reads at Q25 via fastp, called clones via MiXCR and kept in-frame beta chains. Rows with a matching CDR3 protein are joined into one entry that keeps the most common DNA and genes. A total of 850,000 to 1,300,000 distinct CDR3 sequences appear in this sample, under 45% of them only once. Of the sample, under 20% is held by the ten largest clones. The sequenced sample consisted of blood. These receptors originate from a woman aged 60 to 75 in good health.

In this sample, this clonotype turned up a few times. This chain joins TRBV12-3 or TRBV12-4 and TRBJ2-7; no definite D call. V gave up 2 bases and J gave up 5 bases, with 10 bases separating them. The CDR3 length is 13 residues. Here the CDR3 reads CASSLNEKDEQYF. CDR3 DNA: TGTGCCAGCAGTTTAAACGAGAAGGACGAGCAGTACTTC.

The V gene is TRBV7-2, the J gene TRBJ2-2; 7 positions match TRBD2. V dropped 1 base and J dropped 7; count of bases not matched to a gene: 3. Looked up from germline, CDR1 is SGHTA and CDR2 is FQGNSA. This CDR3 contains 14 residues. Written as DNA, the CDR3 is TGTGCCAGCAGCTTAGTACTAGCGTTCGGGGAGCTGTTTTTT. Its translation is CASSLVLAFGELFF.

V is TRBV6-1 and J is TRBJ2-3; D remains ambiguous. The CDR3 length is 11 residues. Between the trimmed V and J ends, which lost 6 bases and 9 bases, there was a span of 10 bases. Germline V gene sequence: CDR1 MNHNS, CDR2 SASEGT. The DNA of the CDR3 is TGTGCCAGCAGGGGGTCGGAGACGCAGTATTTT. Translated: CASRGSETQYF.

The chain joins TRBV5-6 to TRBJ2-7; 13 nucleotides match TRBD2. Matching the DNA end better, TRBJ2-5 makes the J call doubtful. In germline, CDR1 is SGHDT, CDR2 YYEEEE. The CDR3 loop spans 16 amino acids. CDR3 residues: CASSLALAGGPGTQYF. As DNA, the CDR3 is TGTGCCAGCAGCTTGGCACTAGCGGGAGGGCCGGGGACCCAGTACTTC.

Ten or more counts support this clonotype. This chain joins TRBV14 and TRBJ1-2, with D unclear. The CDR3 extends over 13 amino acids. Trimming stripped 5 bases from V and 4 bases from J, with 11 bases between. The germline V gene encodes CDR1 SGHDN and CDR2 FVKESK. The CDR3 spells CASSEAAVYGYTF. CDR3 in DNA: TGTGCCAGCAGCGAAGCGGCGGTCTATGGCTACACCTTC.

The chain employs TRBV20-1 and TRBJ2-3; 9 bases agree with TRBD2. Germline assignment: CDR1 DFQATT and CDR2 SNEGSKA (reference sequence). The CDR3 loop spans 14 amino acids. Losses at the gene ends were 6 bases for V and 1 base for J; bases not matched to a gene: 5. CDR3 sequence: CSAALAGRTDTQYF. CDR3 bases: TGCAGTGCGGCACTAGCGGGCCGCACAGATACGCAGTATTTT.

The rearrangement links TRBV6-5 to TRBJ2-5; 7 nucleotides agree with TRBD2. V lost 6 bases, J lost 5 bases, and 15 bases stayed unmatched. The CDR3 loop spans 16 amino acids. CDR1 and CDR2 from the germline V gene are MNHEY and SVGAGI. CDR3 in amino acids: CASSLGGGTLRETQYF. The CDR3 DNA sequence: TGTGCCAGCAGCCTTGGGGGAGGGACCCTCCGGGAGACCCAGTACTTC.

The J gene is TRBJ1-1, the V gene TRBV30; no reliable D call. The CDR3 length is 12 residues. CDR1 is GTSNPN, CDR2 SVGIG, per germline (reference sequence). The V and J ends lost 0 bases and 7 bases respectively, with 9 bases between them. The CDR3 loop reads CAWSVVLREAFF. The DNA for the CDR3 is TGTGCCTGGAGTGTTGTGCTCCGTGAAGCTTTCTTT.

In this sample, this clonotype turned up once. The genes are TRBV20-1 and TRBJ2-2, with D possibly TRBD2 on 6 matching bases. This CDR3 is built from 14 residues. Germline V gene lookup returns CDR1 DFQATT and CDR2 SNEGSKA (reference sequence). V lost 4 bases and J lost 0, with 9 bases in between. DNA for the CDR3: TGCAGTGCTATACGGACTACGAACACCGGGGAGCTGTTTTTT. Translating it yields CSAIRTTNTGELFF.

The chain recombines TRBV6-1 with TRBJ1-5; D remains ambiguous. Germline V gene data show CDR1 as MNHNS and CDR2 as SASEGT. The CDR3 spans 15 residues. The V end lost 0 bases, the J end lost 6 bases, and 12 bases lay between the germline ends. This chain's CDR3 is CASSEAEVRAQPQHF. The CDR3 DNA sequence: TGTGCCAGCAGTGAAGCGGAGGTAAGGGCTCAGCCCCAGCATTTT.

This clonotype was seen a few times. The chain employs TRBV6-5 and TRBJ2-1; D is ambiguous. V was shortened by 10 bases and J by 3 bases, with 16 bases between the two germline ends. The CDR3 runs to 14 residues. Germline CDR1 is MNHEY and CDR2 is SVGAGI. The CDR3 DNA sequence: TGTGCCACGGCCCCACAGCAAAACTACAATGAGCAGTTCTTC. Its protein is CATAPQQNYNEQFF.

This clonotype was counted between two and nine times. The rearrangement links TRBV29-1 to TRBJ2-2, with a weak D call TRBD2 (6 bases). This CDR3 has 14 amino acids. The V end lost 5 bases, the J end lost 1 base, and 11 bases lay between the germline ends. Germline V gene sequence: CDR1 SQVTM, CDR2 ANQGSEA. The CDR3 DNA is TGCAGCGTTCGCGAGGGAGGGAACACCGGGGAGCTGTTTTTT. Residues: CSVREGGNTGELFF.

The V and J genes are TRBV5-1 and TRBJ2-1; 10 nucleotides line up with TRBD2. The V and J ends lost 0 bases and 10 bases, in that order; junction bases with no gene match: 7. The CDR3 totals 15 residues. Germline CDR1 is SGHRS and CDR2 is YFSETQ. The DNA of the CDR3 is TGCGCCAGCAGCTTGGCTAGCGGGAGTGGAGAGGAGCAGTTCTTC. Encoded protein: CASSLASGSGEEQFF.

The DNA for the CDR3 is TGTGCCACCAGCAGCTCAGGGGGAAGCTACGAGCAGTACTTC. This codes for CATSSSGGSYEQYF. The rearrangement links TRBV15 to TRBJ2-5, with 7 bases matching TRBD1. The end of the DNA is better explained by TRBJ2-7, so the J call may be wrong. CDR3 length equals 14 residues. From germline, CDR1 is LNHNV and CDR2 YYDKDF (reference sequence).

V is TRBV6-6 and J is TRBJ2-1; 11 nucleotides agree with TRBD1. In germline, CDR1 is MNHNY, CDR2 SVGAGI (reference sequence). CDR3 length: 15 amino acids. After removal of 6 bases from V and 6 bases from J, the junction contained 7 bases not matched to a gene. CDR3 amino acids: CASRMTGTGGNEQFF. The DNA for the CDR3 is TGTGCCAGCAGGATGACCGGGACAGGGGGCAATGAGCAGTTCTTC.

This clonotype was observed a few times. V gene TRBV7-9 combines with J gene TRBJ2-3, with D possibly being TRBD2 (6 bases). The CDR3 totals 15 residues. Trimming took off 5 bases at V and 3 bases at J, with 15 bases between the two ends. Germline CDR1 reads SEHNR; CDR2 reads FQNEAQ (reference sequence). The DNA for the CDR3 is TGTGCCAGCAGCCTCAGGGAAGGAGGGACAGATACGCAGTATTTT. This sequence encodes CASSLREGGTDTQYF.

This clonotype was found a few times. This chain connects TRBV27 to TRBJ2-5; no clear D gene. V lost 3 bases, J lost 2 bases, and 10 bases lay in between. This CDR3 is built from 14 residues. CDR1 and CDR2 (germline): MNHEY, SMNVEV (reference sequence). CDR3 in amino acids: CASSLGYLQETQYF. The CDR3 DNA reads TGTGCCAGCAGTTTGGGGTACCTGCAAGAGACCCAGTACTTC.

In its sample, this clonotype was seen a few times. The chain links TRBV4-1 to TRBJ2-3; D tentatively fits TRBD1 or TRBD2 (5 bases each). Germline CDR1 is MGHRA and CDR2 is YSYEKL. CDR3 length equals 18 residues. The germline V and J ends were trimmed by 2 bases and 0 bases, with 18 bases remaining between them. Here the CDR3 reads CASSQIPGAGPSTDTQYF. CDR3 sequence (DNA): TGCGCCAGCAGCCAAATACCCGGGGCAGGCCCCAGCACAGATACGCAGTATTTT.

The rearrangement links TRBV27 to TRBJ2-7; 7 bases match TRBD1. The CDR3 length is 15 residues. Germline CDR1 MNHEY, CDR2 SMNVEV (reference sequence). Losses at the gene ends were 3 bases for V and 2 bases for J; bases not matched to a gene: 7. DNA of the CDR3: TGTGCCAGCAGTTTGACTCAGGGGGTCACCTACGAGCAGTACTTC. This encodes CASSLTQGVTYEQYF.

In this sample, this clonotype turned up many times. The V gene is TRBV6-4, the J gene TRBJ2-1; D unclear. Germline CDR1 reads MRHNA; CDR2 reads SNTAGT. The length of the CDR3 is 16 residues. The V gene lost 3 bases and the J gene lost 0 bases, with 12 bases spanning the gap. The CDR3 loop reads CASSEVRSSSYNEQFF. CDR3 coding DNA: TGTGCCAGCAGTGAAGTAAGGAGTAGCTCCTACAATGAGCAGTTCTTC.

The chain uses TRBV7-7 and TRBJ1-1; D is uncertain. Between the trimmed V and J ends, which lost 5 bases and 1 base, there was a span of 8 bases. The germline gives CDR1 SSHAT, CDR2 FNYEAQ (reference sequence). This CDR3 contains 13 residues. The CDR3 here is CASSQSGNTEAFF. The CDR3 DNA reads as TGTGCCAGCAGCCAGTCGGGGAACACTGAAGCTTTCTTT.

The gene calls are TRBV20-1 and TRBJ2-7, with D possibly matching TRBD1 (7 bases). Germline V CDR1 and CDR2: DFQATT, SNEGSKA (reference sequence). V was cut by 3 bases and J by 4 bases, with 19 bases left in between. This CDR3 spans 15 amino acids. CDR3 protein: CSARAPDRAGYEQYF. The CDR3 region has the DNA TGCAGTGCTAGGGCTCCCGACAGGGCGGGGTACGAGCAGTACTTC.

This clonotype appeared a few times. The chain uses TRBV5-1 and TRBJ2-7; 15 positions agree with TRBD2. Germline CDR1 SGHRS, CDR2 YFSETQ. V shed 3 bases and J 0 bases; nucleotides not matched to a gene: 7. The CDR3 contains 18 residues. As DNA, the CDR3 is TGCGCCAGCAGCTCGGGACTAGCGGGAGGCAGGAGCTCCTACGAGCAGTACTTC. Its translation is CASSSGLAGGRSSYEQYF. Using reference TRBV5-1 and TRBJ2-7 for the parts outside the CDR3, the full variable domain is KAGVTQTPRYLIKTRGQQVTLSCSPISGHRSVSWYQQTPGQGLQFLFEYFSETQRNKGNFPGRFSGRQFSNSRSEMNVSTLELGDSALYLCASSSGLAGGRSSYEQYFGPGTRLTVT.